The rows below give T cell receptor beta chains drawn from one sample of a study of vaccination effects on CD4 cells after COVID-19. Sequencing was performed with immunoSEQ multiplex PCR; in TCRdb, only in-frame clones are kept and a portion is missing. The repertoire holds about 54,000 clones, around 80% seen once, with 2.4% in the top ten. Their antigens remain unidentified. The specimen comprised CD4+ T cells from PBMCs cultured with HCoV-229E spike peptides, sampled before COVID-19 vaccination. The receptors derive from a human donor who received a COVID-19 vaccine. Each CDR3 is given with its conserved first and last residue. A D gene is named only where the DNA matches it firmly. Size is stated for part of the rows, as once, few or many counts, or as a class when the clone is expanded.

clone size	V gene	J gene	D gene	CDR3 protein	CDR3 DNA
.	TRBV12-3/TRBV12-4	TRBJ1-1	.	CASSLFAEAFF	TGTGCCAGCAGTTTATTTGCTGAAGCTTTCTTT
.	TRBV6-6	TRBJ1-5	.	CASRSSNQPQHF	TGTGCCAGCAGGTCCTCCAATCAGCCCCAGCATTTT
.	TRBV12-3/TRBV12-4	TRBJ1-1	.	CASSESTGYEAFF	TGTGCCAGCAGTGAATCAACAGGGTATGAAGCTTTCTTT
.	TRBV7-2	TRBJ1-3	.	CASSLGGQGAAGNTIYF	TGTGCCAGCAGCTTAGGGGGTCAGGGAGCGGCTGGAAACACCATATATTTT
.	TRBV2	TRBJ1-2	.	CASMRNRPNYGYTF	TGTGCCAGCATGAGGAACAGGCCTAACTATGGCTACACCTTC
.	TRBV5-5	TRBJ1-1	.	CASSLSWTENTEAFF	TGTGCCAGCAGCTTGAGTTGGACAGAGAACACTGAAGCTTTCTTT
.	TRBV5-5	TRBJ2-1	.	CASSPWGGPYNEQFF	TGTGCCAGCAGCCCTTGGGGGGGGCCCTACAATGAGCAGTTCTTC
.	TRBV19	TRBJ2-3	.	CASSSGADTQYF	TGTGCCAGTAGTAGCGGGGCAGATACGCAGTATTTT
.	TRBV2	TRBJ2-2	.	CASSEVTGNTGELFF	TGTGCCAGCAGTGAAGTGACAGGGAACACCGGGGAGCTGTTTTTT
.	TRBV30	TRBJ1-4	.	CAWSVALGELFF	TGTGCCTGGAGTGTAGCGCTGGGGGAACTGTTTTTT
.	TRBV24-1	TRBJ2-3	.	CATSAPGGLYSTDTQYF	TGTGCCACCAGTGCCCCAGGGGGGCTTTACTCCACAGATACGCAGTATTTT
.	TRBV9	TRBJ2-2	.	CASSVEVGELFF	TGTGCCAGCAGCGTAGAGGTCGGGGAGCTGTTTTTT
.	TRBV7-3	TRBJ1-1	.	CASSLTTENTEAFF	TGTGCCAGCAGCTTAACGACGGAGAACACTGAAGCTTTCTTT
.	TRBV7-2	TRBJ2-4	TRBD1	CASSLQGGNIQYF	TGTGCCAGCAGCTTGCAAGGGGGCAACATTCAGTACTTC
once	TRBV19	TRBJ1-4	.	CASQSGGFGNEKLFF	TGTGCCAGCCAGTCCGGGGGCTTCGGTAATGAAAAACTGTTTTTT
few	TRBV7-2	TRBJ2-5	TRBD1	CASSTDRGRYQETQYF	TGTGCCAGCAGCACCGACAGGGGCAGGTACCAAGAGACCCAGTACTTC
.	TRBV25-1	TRBJ1-2	TRBD1	CASSEVTGVGYTF	TGTGCCAGCAGTGAAGTGACAGGGGTGGGCTACACCTTC
.	TRBV11-3	TRBJ2-5	.	CASSLEAGTQETQYF	TGTGCCAGCAGCTTAGAGGCGGGGACTCAAGAGACCCAGTACTTC
.	TRBV5-1	TRBJ2-1	.	CASSSQGARGASYNEQFF	TGCGCCAGCAGCTCCCAGGGGGCGCGGGGGGCCTCCTACAATGAGCAGTTCTTC
.	TRBV6-2/TRBV6-3	TRBJ2-6	.	CASSNGAAGANVLTF	TGTGCCAGCAGTAACGGGGCGGCTGGGGCCAACGTCCTGACTTTC
.	TRBV30	TRBJ2-5	.	CAWSIQGETQYF	TGTGCCTGGAGTATCCAGGGGGAGACCCAGTACTTC
.	TRBV6-5	TRBJ2-3	.	CASSSEHTDTQYF	TGTGCCAGCAGTTCCGAACATACAGATACGCAGTATTTT
.	TRBV6-1	TRBJ2-1	TRBD2	CASSATSGGSYNEQFF	TGTGCCAGCAGTGCAACTAGCGGGGGCTCCTACAATGAGCAGTTCTTC
.	TRBV19	TRBJ2-3	.	CASSPRGVADTQYF	TGTGCCAGTAGCCCTAGGGGGGTCGCAGATACGCAGTATTTT
few	TRBV3-1/TRBV3-2	TRBJ1-1	.	CASSEAGVTEAFF	TGTGCCAGCAGCGAGGCAGGGGTCACTGAAGCTTTCTTT
.	TRBV12-3/TRBV12-4	TRBJ1-3	.	CASSGLSGNTIYF	TGTGCCAGCAGCGGCCTCTCTGGAAACACCATATATTTT
.	TRBV5-1	TRBJ1-2	.	CASSSSGDVNYGYTF	TGCGCCAGCAGCTCCTCAGGGGATGTTAACTATGGCTACACCTTC
.	TRBV28	TRBJ2-1	.	CASSHFLRGRSYNEQFF	TGTGCCAGCAGTCACTTCCTCCGGGGGCGCTCCTACAATGAGCAGTTCTTC
.	TRBV6-5	TRBJ1-6	.	CASSYNSRTPLHF	TGTGCCAGCAGTTACAATAGCCGAACACCCCTCCACTTT
.	TRBV18	TRBJ2-1	TRBD2	CASSPFSTSGGSSYNEQFF	TGTGCCAGCTCACCTTTTTCGACTAGCGGGGGGAGCTCCTACAATGAGCAGTTCTTC
.	TRBV10-2	TRBJ1-1	TRBD1	CASRGSGAGGWNTEAFF	TGCGCCAGCAGAGGCTCAGGGGCAGGGGGCTGGAACACTGAAGCTTTCTTT
.	TRBV19	TRBJ2-5	.	CASSIRRRGAQETQYF	TGTGCCAGTAGTATACGAAGGCGGGGCGCCCAAGAGACCCAGTACTTC
.	TRBV7-8	TRBJ2-1	.	CASSLGLANYEQFF	TGTGCCAGCAGCCTGGGACTGGCCAACTATGAGCAGTTCTTC
once	TRBV5-1	TRBJ2-3	TRBD2	CASSPNGGADTQYF	TGCGCCAGCAGCCCCAATGGGGGGGCAGATACGCAGTATTTT
.	TRBV7-2	TRBJ2-3	.	CASSLAFASRGDTQYF	TGTGCCAGCAGCTTAGCGTTTGCCTCAAGGGGGGATACGCAGTATTTT
.	TRBV7-3	TRBJ2-1	TRBD2	CASSLSGASGGAPYNEQFF	TGTGCCAGCAGCCTCTCGGGTGCGAGCGGGGGGGCCCCCTACAATGAGCAGTTCTTC
.	TRBV7-8	TRBJ1-1	.	CASSLGSNTEAFF	TGTGCCAGCAGCTTAGGGTCGAACACTGAAGCTTTCTTT
few	TRBV24-1	TRBJ1-2	.	CATSDPRAGKFDGYTF	TGTGCCACCAGTGATCCGCGGGCGGGGAAGTTTGATGGCTACACCTTC
.	TRBV6-5	TRBJ2-5	TRBD2	CASSSPTSGQETQYF	TGTGCCAGCAGTTCTCCGACTAGCGGCCAAGAGACCCAGTACTTC
.	TRBV6-5	TRBJ1-4	.	CASSPPNGGEKLFF	TGTGCCAGCAGTCCTCCCAACGGGGGTGAAAAACTGTTTTTT
.	TRBV18	TRBJ2-4	.	CASSPLDLAKNIQYF	TGTGCCAGCTCACCCCTCGACTTAGCCAAAAACATTCAGTACTTC
.	TRBV24-1	TRBJ1-2	TRBD1	CATSDPTGDYGYTF	TGTGCCACCAGTGATCCGACAGGGGATTATGGCTACACCTTC
.	TRBV9	TRBJ2-5	TRBD2	CASSVGLAGGRETQYF	TGTGCCAGCAGCGTAGGACTAGCGGGGGGTCGGGAGACCCAGTACTTC
.	TRBV11-1	TRBJ2-3	TRBD1	CASSLAGQGSDTQYF	TGTGCCAGCAGCTTAGCGGGACAGGGGTCAGATACGCAGTATTTT
.	TRBV7-2	TRBJ1-1	.	CASSLATAVNTEAFF	TGTGCCAGCAGCTTAGCTACAGCGGTGAACACTGAAGCTTTCTTT
.	TRBV6-2/TRBV6-3	TRBJ2-3	TRBD2	CASSYVAGGPRVDTQYF	TGTGCCAGCAGTTACGTGGCGGGGGGGCCAAGAGTAGATACGCAGTATTTT
.	TRBV6-1	TRBJ1-2	TRBD1	CASSAGTGARHYYGYTF	TGTGCCAGCAGTGCCGGGACAGGGGCCCGCCACTACTATGGCTACACCTTC
.	TRBV18	TRBJ1-6	.	CASSPGEGVPLHF	TGTGCCAGCTCACCAGGTGAGGGAGTACCCCTCCACTTT
few	TRBV9	TRBJ1-2	.	CASSAPGHSNYGYTF	TGTGCCAGCAGCGCACCGGGACACAGTAACTATGGCTACACCTTC
.	TRBV6-5	TRBJ1-1	TRBD1	CASILRGMNTEAFF	TGTGCCAGCATCCTCAGGGGGATGAACACTGAAGCTTTCTTT
.	TRBV5-1	TRBJ1-2	.	CASSLEVSNYGYTF	TGCGCCAGCAGCTTGGAGGTCTCTAACTATGGCTACACCTTC